The rows below give T cell receptor beta chains drawn from one sample of a study of memory CD4+ T cells and cytomegalovirus serostatus. Only in-frame clones appear in the TCRdb table, and some are missing; sequencing was by immunoSEQ multiplex PCR. The table lists approximately 40,000 clones, 60% to 85% of them singletons. Source material: memory CD4+ T cells from blood. The receptors were sampled from an adult in good health and CMV-seronegative. Each CDR3 is given with its conserved first and last residue. The D gene is left open where the match is weak. Size tells how often a clone was seen (once, few, many) or the class of an expanded clone, and some rows leave it out.

NA	TRBV28	NA	TRBJ1-6	CASSPLNSSPLHF	TGTGCCAGCAGCCCTCTCAACAGTTCACCCCTCCACTTT
NA	TRBV5-6	NA	TRBJ1-4	CACYPVAKGYEKLFF	TGTGCCTGCTACCCCGTGGCGAAGGGGTACGAAAAACTGTTTTTT
NA	TRBV2	TRBD1	TRBJ2-1	CASSERLRDRLNEQFF	TGTGCCAGCAGTGAGAGGTTGCGGGACAGGCTCAATGAGCAGTTCTTC
NA	TRBV5-1	NA	TRBJ1-4	CASSLEGIYEKLFF	TGCGCCAGCAGCTTGGAGGGTATCTATGAAAAACTGTTTTTT
NA	TRBV7-8	NA	TRBJ1-5	CASSLGASTSNQPQHF	TGTGCCAGCAGCTTAGGGGCAAGTACTAGCAATCAGCCCCAGCATTTT
NA	TRBV11-2	NA	TRBJ1-1	CASSLETEAFF	TGTGCCAGCAGCTTAGAAACTGAAGCTTTCTTT
once	TRBV5-1	TRBD1	TRBJ1-6	CASSSSGTDNSPLHF	TGCGCCAGCAGCTCCTCCGGGACAGACAATTCACCCCTCCACTTT
NA	TRBV4-1	NA	TRBJ1-1	CASSPDLNREGTEAFF	TGCGCCAGCAGCCCGGATTTGAACAGGGAAGGGACTGAAGCTTTCTTT
NA	TRBV6-1	NA	TRBJ1-2	CAALEELAPYGYTF	TGTGCCGCACTTGAGGAGCTTGCACCTTATGGCTACACCTTC
few	TRBV11-2	TRBD2	TRBJ2-7	CASSSRGGSSYEQYF	TGTGCCAGCAGCTCGCGGGGGGGGAGCTCCTACGAGCAGTACTTC
NA	TRBV9	NA	TRBJ1-4	CASSVGANEKLFF	TGTGCCAGCAGCGTAGGGGCTAATGAAAAACTGTTTTTT
NA	TRBV19	TRBD1	TRBJ2-2	CASSPGDRGDAGELFF	TGTGCCAGTAGCCCCGGGGACAGGGGGGACGCCGGGGAGCTGTTTTTT
NA	TRBV6-4	TRBD2	TRBJ2-1	CASSDRDWGRGEQFF	TGTGCCAGCAGTGACAGGGACTGGGGGAGGGGTGAGCAGTTCTTC
NA	TRBV7-9	NA	TRBJ2-7	CASSFISSGEQYF	TGTGCCAGCAGCTTCATTTCGTCGGGCGAGCAGTACTTC
NA	TRBV5-1	NA	TRBJ2-3	CASSLSRYTDTQYF	TGCGCCAGCAGCTTGAGCAGATACACAGATACGCAGTATTTT
NA	TRBV2	NA	TRBJ2-3	CASKREGVTDTQYF	TGTGCCAGCAAGAGGGAGGGGGTCACAGATACGCAGTATTTT
NA	TRBV11-2	NA	TRBJ1-1	CASSSKGGSTEAFF	TGTGCCAGCAGCTCCAAGGGGGGATCCACTGAAGCTTTCTTT
few	TRBV6-4	NA	TRBJ1-3	CASSRRDTIYF	TGTGCCAGCAGTCGAAGGGACACCATATATTTT
NA	TRBV7-9	NA	TRBJ2-7	CASSRNGGPSYEQYF	TGTGCCAGCAGCAGAAATGGGGGGCCCTCCTACGAGCAGTACTTC
NA	TRBV2	NA	TRBJ2-5	CASTRKETQYF	TGTGCCAGCACTCGAAAAGAGACCCAGTACTTC
NA	TRBV7-3	TRBD1	TRBJ1-3	CASSPRGTDWIINTIYF	TGTGCCAGCAGCCCCCGAGGGACAGACTGGATTATAAACACCATATATTTT
NA	TRBV6-6	NA	TRBJ1-6	CASSYGLGGNNSPLHF	TGTGCCAGCAGTTATGGGTTGGGGGGGAATAATTCACCCCTCCACTTT
NA	TRBV6-1	NA	TRBJ2-7	CASSDRYEQYF	TGTGCCAGCAGTGACAGATACGAGCAGTACTTC
NA	TRBV6-6	NA	TRBJ1-3	CAGRSSGNTIYF	TGTGCCGGTCGGAGCTCTGGAAACACCATATATTTT
NA	TRBV6-5	NA	TRBJ2-1	CASSPRANNEQFF	TGTGCCAGCAGCCCAAGAGCGAACAATGAGCAGTTCTTC
NA	TRBV11-3	TRBD2	TRBJ2-3	CASSLGGSGGTDTQYF	TGTGCCAGCAGCTTAGGGGGTAGCGGGGGCACAGATACGCAGTATTTT
NA	TRBV6-1	NA	TRBJ1-5	CASSDSPDQPQHF	TGTGCCAGCAGTGACAGTCCTGATCAGCCCCAGCATTTT
NA	TRBV7-9	NA	TRBJ1-2	CASSSTTDLNYGYTF	TGTGCCAGCAGCTCGACCACTGATCTAAACTATGGCTACACCTTC
NA	TRBV19	NA	TRBJ1-3	CASSGAGRNTIYF	TGTGCCAGTTCTGGGGCAGGGAGAAACACCATATATTTT
NA	TRBV11-2	NA	TRBJ1-4	CASSLGRRSANEKLFF	TGTGCCAGCAGCTTAGGGAGGAGGTCGGCTAATGAAAAACTGTTTTTT
NA	TRBV19	NA	TRBJ2-1	CASSSRHVHEQFF	TGTGCCAGTAGTTCAAGACACGTGCATGAGCAGTTCTTC
NA	TRBV9	TRBD2	TRBJ2-2	CASSVGIGGANTGELFF	TGTGCCAGCAGCGTAGGGATCGGGGGGGCAAACACCGGGGAGCTGTTTTTT
NA	TRBV7-9	NA	TRBJ1-2	CASSLLQGGYTF	TGTGCCAGCAGCTTACTCCAGGGAGGCTACACCTTC
NA	TRBV5-1	TRBD1	TRBJ1-2	CASASGARQGGYGYTF	TGCGCCAGCGCCTCCGGGGCCCGACAGGGCGGCTATGGCTACACCTTC
NA	TRBV4-1	NA	TRBJ1-2	CASSPGTAAYGYTF	TGCGCCAGCAGCCCCGGAACAGCCGCCTATGGCTACACCTTC
NA	TRBV2	NA	TRBJ1-1	CASTRGGENTEAFF	TGTGCCAGCACCAGAGGGGGGGAGAACACTGAAGCTTTCTTT